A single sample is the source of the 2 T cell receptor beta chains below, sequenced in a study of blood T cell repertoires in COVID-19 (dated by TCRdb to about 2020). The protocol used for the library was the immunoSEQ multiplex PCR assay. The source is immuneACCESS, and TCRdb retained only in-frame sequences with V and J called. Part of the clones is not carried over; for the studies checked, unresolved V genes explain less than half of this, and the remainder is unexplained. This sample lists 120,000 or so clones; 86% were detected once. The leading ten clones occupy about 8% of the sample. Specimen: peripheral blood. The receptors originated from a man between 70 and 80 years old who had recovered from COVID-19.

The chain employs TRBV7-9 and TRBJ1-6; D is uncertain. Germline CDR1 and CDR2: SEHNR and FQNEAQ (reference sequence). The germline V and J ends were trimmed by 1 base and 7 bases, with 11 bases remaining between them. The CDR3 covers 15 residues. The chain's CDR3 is CASSLGGRGNSPLHF. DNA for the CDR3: TGTGCCAGCAGCTTAGGAGGAAGAGGGAATTCACCCCTCCACTTT.

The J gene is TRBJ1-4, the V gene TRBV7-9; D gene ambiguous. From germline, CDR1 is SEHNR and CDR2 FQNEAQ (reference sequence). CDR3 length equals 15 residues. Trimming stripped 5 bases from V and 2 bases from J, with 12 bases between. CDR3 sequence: CASSPREATNEKLFF. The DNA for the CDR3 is TGTGCCAGCAGCCCGAGGGAGGCTACTAATGAAAAACTGTTTTTT.